What follows are 15 T cell receptor beta chains derived from one specimen sequenced in a study of blood T cells in healthy people across ages (dated by TCRdb to about 2015). Libraries came from 5' RACE. Sequencing took place on an Illumina HiSeq 2500. A second about 7 to 11 cycle PCR used a sample-barcoded 5' primer and a J-beta primer mix. Using fastp at Q25 and MiXCR, TCRdb reprocessed the public reads and kept productive beta chains. Every entry covers one CDR3 protein and lists the most common genes and DNA from its rows. The sample table records some 710,000 distinct CDR3 sequences; about half of these occur just once. 15% to 20% of the sample is held by the ten biggest clonotypes. Sequencing input: blood. The receptors were gathered from a man older than 75 in good health.

Of note for this clonotype: The junction departs from germline at one end; a sequencing error may be responsible. This chain joins TRBV7-2 and TRBJ1-3; 10 nucleotides align to TRBD1. The length of the CDR3 is 16 residues. CDR1 is SGHTA and CDR2 is FQGNSA in the germline V gene. This chain's CDR3 is CAGSWTGGISGNTIYF. CDR3 DNA: TGTGCCGGCAGCTGGACAGGGGGAATCTCTGGAAACACCATATATTTT.

V gene TRBV5-1 combines with J gene TRBJ2-5; TRBD1 or TRBD2 may be the D gene (5 bases each). CDR1 and CDR2 (germline): SGHRS, YFSETQ. This CDR3 has 16 amino acids. Trimming cost V 1 base and J 2 bases, with 15 bases left between them. Here the CDR3 reads CASSLTGRATQETQYF. For the CDR3, the DNA is TGCGCCAGCAGCTTGACGGGACGAGCGACACAAGAGACCCAGTACTTC.

The rearrangement links TRBV6-6 to TRBJ2-3; 12 bases are shared with TRBD1. V gave up 4 bases and J gave up 3 bases; unmatched junction bases: 5. CDR1 is MNHNY and CDR2 is SVGAGI in the germline V gene (reference sequence). There are 16 residues in the CDR3. CDR3 nucleotide sequence: TGTGCCAGCAGTTGGGGACAGGGGGCTCGAACAGATACGCAGTATTTT. Protein: CASSWGQGARTDTQYF.

V is TRBV15 and J is TRBJ2-7; tentatively, D is TRBD1 (6 bases). The CDR3 length is 14 residues. Germline V CDR1 and CDR2: LNHNV, YYDKDF (reference sequence). Trimming took 0 bases from V and 0 from J, leaving 6 bases between them. The CDR3 region is CATSRDRGSYEQYF. CDR3 bases: TGTGCCACCAGCAGAGACAGGGGCTCCTACGAGCAGTACTTC.

This clonotype was picked up a small number of times. The chain is built from TRBV28 and TRBJ2-3; D might be TRBD1 (5 bases). Germline V CDR1 and CDR2: MDHEN, SYDVKM. This CDR3 contains 13 residues. Trimming shortened V by 7 bases and J by 4 bases, and 12 bases separated the two germline ends. The CDR3 coding sequence is TGTGCCAGCACCCTGCAGGGTCCAGATACGCAGTATTTT. Its protein product is CASTLQGPDTQYF. The variable domain in full, with the rest retrieved from reference TRBV28 and TRBJ2-3, is DVKVTQSSRYLVKRTGEKVFLECVQDMDHENMFWYRQDPGLGLRLIYFSYDVKMKEKGDIPEGYSVSREKKERFSLILESASTNQTSMYLCASTLQGPDTQYFGPGTRLTVL.

This clonotype has a handful of counts. The V call is TRBV24-1, the J call TRBJ2-3; D perhaps matches TRBD2 (6 bases). This CDR3 contains 17 residues. CDR1 KGHDR and CDR2 SFDVKD come from the germline V gene. Trimming removed 0 bases from V and 0 bases from J, with 12 bases in between. The CDR3 here is CATSDLALASSTDTQYF. In DNA, the CDR3 is TGTGCCACCAGTGATTTGGCCCTAGCGAGTAGCACAGATACGCAGTATTTT.

This chain links TRBV18 with TRBJ1-2; the match to TRBD1 covers 9 bases. CDR3 length: 14 residues. Germline CDR1 reads KGHSH; CDR2 reads LQKENI. Germline trimming cut 6 bases from V and 7 bases from J; bases unmatched to any gene: 9. This CDR3 reads CASSQGQGGFGYTF. The CDR3 DNA sequence: TGTGCCAGCTCGCAGGGACAGGGCGGTTTTGGCTACACCTTC.

This chain joins TRBV4-3 and TRBJ1-6; no firm D call. The CDR3 loop spans 15 amino acids. Trimming left V 0 bases short and J 10 bases short, with 13 bases between. The germline V gene encodes CDR1 LGHNA and CDR2 YSLEER. CDR3 DNA sequence: TGCGCCAGCAGCCAAGATTGGCAAAGCCGGTCACCCCTCCACTTT. The encoded protein is CASSQDWQSRSPLHF.

The rearrangement joins TRBV4-3 to TRBJ2-7; D not certain. Germline V lookup: CDR1 LGHNA, CDR2 YSLEER. V was pared by 0 bases and J by 7 bases, with 13 bases between. There are 14 residues in the CDR3. CDR3 in DNA: TGCGCCAGCAGCCAAGATTACGCCAGGCGGGAGCAGTACTTC. The encoded protein is CASSQDYARREQYF.

This clonotype was seen more than once but under ten times. The gene calls are TRBV6-5 and TRBJ1-3; D is perhaps TRBD1 (5 bases). The CDR3 is 16 residues long. CDR1 is MNHEY, CDR2 SVGAGI, per germline. The ends were cut back, 6 bases at V and 2 bases at J, with 17 bases in the middle. The CDR3 spells CASRPGRYGAGNTIYF. Here the CDR3 DNA reads TGTGCCAGCAGACCGGGACGCTATGGAGCTGGAAACACCATATATTTT.

This clonotype was observed many times. Since a much larger clone is just one base distant, this may be a read error. This chain links TRBV18 with TRBJ2-5; D not certain. Germline CDR1 KGHSH, CDR2 LQKENI. This CDR3 has 12 amino acids. Here the CDR3 reads CASAPRAETQYF. CDR3 in DNA: TGTGCCAGCGCACCACGCGCGGAGACCCAGTACTTC.

A single count supports this clonotype. V is TRBV29-1 and J is TRBJ1-1, with a weak D call TRBD1 (5 bases). This CDR3 has 12 amino acids. Per germline, CDR1 SQVTM and CDR2 ANQGSEA. The V end lost 8 bases, the J end lost 9 bases, and 19 bases lay between the germline ends. CDR3 sequence reads: CSPTYAGRQAFF. In DNA, the CDR3 is TGCAGCCCGACGTATGCGGGACGACAAGCTTTCTTT.

The rearrangement uses TRBV7-2 and TRBJ2-7; 9 bases are shared with TRBD2. The CDR3 contains 15 residues. V trimming: 3 bases; J trimming: 5 bases; junction bases outside the gene matches: 8. The V gene's germline CDR1 is SGHTA and CDR2 FQGNSA. DNA of the CDR3: TGTGCCAGCAGCTTTAGCGGGAGTGGCCCCAACGAGCAGTACTTC. Amino acid sequence: CASSFSGSGPNEQYF.

This clonotype was seen more than once but under ten times. The chain links TRBV10-3 to TRBJ2-2; the D gene is possibly TRBD1 (6 bases). Trimming left V 7 bases short and J 2 bases short, with 11 bases between. The CDR3 is 14 amino acids. Germline assignment: CDR1 ENHRY and CDR2 SYGVKD. The CDR3 sequence is CAITRTVNTGELFF. In DNA form, the CDR3 reads TGTGCCATCACTAGGACAGTCAACACCGGGGAGCTGTTTTTT.

The chain has TRBV4-1 and TRBJ1-2; TRBD1 aligns across 7 bases. The CDR3 sequence is 14 residues long. Germline CDR1 MGHRA, CDR2 YSYEKL. With V trimmed by 1 base and J by 4 bases, 3 bases remained unmatched. This CDR3 is CASSQGEGAYGYTF. The CDR3, as DNA: TGCGCCAGCAGCCAAGGGGAGGGGGCCTATGGCTACACCTTC.